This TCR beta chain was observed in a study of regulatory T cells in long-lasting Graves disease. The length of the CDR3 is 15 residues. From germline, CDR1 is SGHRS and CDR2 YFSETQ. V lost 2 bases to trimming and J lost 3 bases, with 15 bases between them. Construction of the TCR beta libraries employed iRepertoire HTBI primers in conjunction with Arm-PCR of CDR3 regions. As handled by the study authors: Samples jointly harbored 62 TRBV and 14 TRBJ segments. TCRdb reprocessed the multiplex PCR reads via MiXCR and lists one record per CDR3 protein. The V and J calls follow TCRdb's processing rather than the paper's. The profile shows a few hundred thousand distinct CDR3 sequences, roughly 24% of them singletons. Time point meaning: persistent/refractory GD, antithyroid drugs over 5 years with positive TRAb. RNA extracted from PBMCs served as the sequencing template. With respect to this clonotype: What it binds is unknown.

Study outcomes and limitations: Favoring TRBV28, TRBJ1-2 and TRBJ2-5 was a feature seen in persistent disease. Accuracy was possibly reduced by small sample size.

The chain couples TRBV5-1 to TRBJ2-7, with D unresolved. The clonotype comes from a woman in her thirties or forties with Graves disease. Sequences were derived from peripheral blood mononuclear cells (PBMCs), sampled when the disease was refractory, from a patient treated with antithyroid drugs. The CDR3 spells CASSFSWQEDYEQYF. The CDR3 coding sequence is TGCGCCAGCAGCTTTTCATGGCAGGAAGACTACGAGCAGTACTTC.